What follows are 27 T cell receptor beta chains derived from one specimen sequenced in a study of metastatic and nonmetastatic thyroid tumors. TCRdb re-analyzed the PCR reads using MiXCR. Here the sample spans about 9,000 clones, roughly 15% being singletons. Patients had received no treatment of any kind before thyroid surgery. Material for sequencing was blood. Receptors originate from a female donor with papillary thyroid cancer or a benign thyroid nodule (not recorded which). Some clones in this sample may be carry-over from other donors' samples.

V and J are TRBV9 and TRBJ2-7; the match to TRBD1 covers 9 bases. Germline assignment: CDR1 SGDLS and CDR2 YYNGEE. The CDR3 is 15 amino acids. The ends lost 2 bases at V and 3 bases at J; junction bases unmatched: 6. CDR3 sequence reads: CASSVRTGDHYEQYF. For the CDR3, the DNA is TGTGCCAGCAGCGTTCGGACAGGGGATCACTACGAGCAGTACTTC. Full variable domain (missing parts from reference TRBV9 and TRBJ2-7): DSGVTQTPKHLITATGQRVTLRCSPRSGDLSVYWYQQSLDQGLQFLIQYYNGEERAKGNILERFSAQQFPDLHSELNLSSLELGDSALYFCASSVRTGDHYEQYFGPGTRLTVT.

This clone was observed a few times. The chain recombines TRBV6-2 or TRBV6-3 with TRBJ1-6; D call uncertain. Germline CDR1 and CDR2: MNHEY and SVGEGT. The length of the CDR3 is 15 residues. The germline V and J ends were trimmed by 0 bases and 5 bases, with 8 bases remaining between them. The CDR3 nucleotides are TGTGCCAGCAGTTACTCGAGGCTTAATAATTCACCCCTCCACTTT. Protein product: CASSYSRLNNSPLHF.

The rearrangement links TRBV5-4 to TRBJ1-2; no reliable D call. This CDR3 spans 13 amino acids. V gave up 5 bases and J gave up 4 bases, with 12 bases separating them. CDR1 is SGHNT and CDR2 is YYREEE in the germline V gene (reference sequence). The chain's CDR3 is CASRCVQVYGYTF. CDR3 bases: TGTGCCAGCAGATGCGTTCAGGTCTATGGCTACACCTTC.

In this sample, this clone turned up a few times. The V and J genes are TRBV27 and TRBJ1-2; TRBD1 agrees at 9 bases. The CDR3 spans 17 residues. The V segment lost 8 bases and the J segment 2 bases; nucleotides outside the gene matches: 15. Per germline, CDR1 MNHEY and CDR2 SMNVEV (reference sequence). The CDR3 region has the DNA TGTGCCAGCGGCGGGTCGGGACAGGGACCAAGAAACTATGGCTACACCTTC. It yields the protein CASGGSGQGPRNYGYTF.

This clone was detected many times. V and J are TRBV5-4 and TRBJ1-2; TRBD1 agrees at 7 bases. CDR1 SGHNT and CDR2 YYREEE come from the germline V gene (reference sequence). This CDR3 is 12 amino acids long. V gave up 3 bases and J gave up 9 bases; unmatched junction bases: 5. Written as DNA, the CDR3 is TGTGCCAGCAGCTCGACAGGGCTCAGCTACACCTTC. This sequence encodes CASSSTGLSYTF.

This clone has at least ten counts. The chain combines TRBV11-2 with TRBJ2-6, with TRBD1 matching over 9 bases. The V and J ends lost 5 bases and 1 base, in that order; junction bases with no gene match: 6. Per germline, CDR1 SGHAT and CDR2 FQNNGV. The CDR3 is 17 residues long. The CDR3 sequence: CASSPGQGPSGANVLTF. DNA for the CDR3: TGTGCCAGCAGCCCTGGACAGGGGCCTTCTGGGGCCAACGTCCTGACTTTC.

The CDR3 loop is CASSFVGVRQPQHF. CDR3 coding DNA: TGTGCCAGCAGTTTCGTTGGAGTGAGGCAGCCCCAGCATTTT. This chain joins TRBV28 and TRBJ1-5, with unresolved D. V dropped 3 bases and J dropped 7 bases, with 13 bases sitting between them. This CDR3 is built from 14 residues. Looked up from germline, CDR1 is MDHEN and CDR2 is SYDVKM.

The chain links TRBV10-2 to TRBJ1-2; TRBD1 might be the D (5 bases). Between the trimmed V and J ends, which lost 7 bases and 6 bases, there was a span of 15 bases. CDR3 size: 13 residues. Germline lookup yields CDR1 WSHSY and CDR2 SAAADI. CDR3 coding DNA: TGCGCCAGCAAATGGGGCGGCCGCGATGGCTACACCTTC. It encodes CASKWGGRDGYTF.

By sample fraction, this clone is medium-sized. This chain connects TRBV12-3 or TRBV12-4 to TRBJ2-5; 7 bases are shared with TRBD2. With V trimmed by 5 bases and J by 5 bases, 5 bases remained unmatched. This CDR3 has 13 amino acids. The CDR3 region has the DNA TGTGCCAGCAGTACGACTAGCAGGGAGACCCAGTACTTC. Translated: CASSTTSRETQYF.

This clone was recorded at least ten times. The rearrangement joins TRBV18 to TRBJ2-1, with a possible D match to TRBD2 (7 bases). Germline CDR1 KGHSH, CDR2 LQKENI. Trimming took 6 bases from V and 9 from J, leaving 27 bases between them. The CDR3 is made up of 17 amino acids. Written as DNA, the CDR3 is TGTGCCAGCTCCCTAAACGGGGGCGGGAGAGACGGAGCTGAGCAGTTCTTC. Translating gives CASSLNGGGRDGAEQFF. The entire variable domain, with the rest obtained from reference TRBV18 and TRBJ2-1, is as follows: NAGVMQNPRHLVRRRGQEARLRCSPMKGHSHVYWYRQLPEEGLKFMVYLQKENIIDESGMPKERFSAEFPKEGPSILRIQQVVRGDSAAYFCASSLNGGGRDGAEQFFGPGTRLTVL.

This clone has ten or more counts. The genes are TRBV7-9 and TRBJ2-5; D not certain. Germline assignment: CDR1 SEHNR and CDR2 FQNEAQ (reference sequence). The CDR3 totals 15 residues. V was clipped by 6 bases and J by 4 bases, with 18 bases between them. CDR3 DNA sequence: TGTGCCAGCAGAGATAAGAGCAGGAATACAGAGACCCAGTACTTC. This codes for CASRDKSRNTETQYF. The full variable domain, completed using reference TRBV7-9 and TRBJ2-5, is DTGVSQNPRHKITKRGQNVTFRCDPISEHNRLYWYRQTLGQGPEFLTYFQNEAQLEKSRLLSDRFSAERPKGSFSTLEIQRTEQGDSAMYLCASRDKSRNTETQYFGPGTRLLVL.

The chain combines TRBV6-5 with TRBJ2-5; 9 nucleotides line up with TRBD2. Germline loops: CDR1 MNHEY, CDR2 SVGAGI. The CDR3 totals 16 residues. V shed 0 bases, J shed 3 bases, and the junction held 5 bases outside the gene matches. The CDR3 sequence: CASSYSTSGGEETQYF. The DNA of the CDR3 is TGTGCCAGCAGTTACTCGACTAGCGGAGGCGAAGAGACCCAGTACTTC.

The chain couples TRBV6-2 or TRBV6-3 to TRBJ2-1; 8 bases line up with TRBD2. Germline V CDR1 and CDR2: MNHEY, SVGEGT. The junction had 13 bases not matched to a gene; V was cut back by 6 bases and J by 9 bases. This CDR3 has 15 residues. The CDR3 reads CASRPGAGGRFEQFF. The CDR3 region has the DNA TGTGCCAGCAGGCCCGGCGCGGGAGGTAGGTTTGAGCAGTTCTTC.

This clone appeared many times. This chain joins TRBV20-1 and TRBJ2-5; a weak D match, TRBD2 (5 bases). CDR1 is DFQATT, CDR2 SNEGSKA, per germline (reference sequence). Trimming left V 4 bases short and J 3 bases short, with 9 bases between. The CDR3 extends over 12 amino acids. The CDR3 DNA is TGCAGTGCTAAAGGACTGGAAGAGACCCAGTACTTC. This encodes CSAKGLEETQYF.

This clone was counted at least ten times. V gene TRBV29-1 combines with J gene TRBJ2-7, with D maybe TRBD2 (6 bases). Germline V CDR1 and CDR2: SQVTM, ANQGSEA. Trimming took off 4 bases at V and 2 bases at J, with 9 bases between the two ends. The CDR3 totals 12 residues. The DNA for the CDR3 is TGCAGCGTTGTTAGCGGAACCTACGAGCAGTACTTC. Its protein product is CSVVSGTYEQYF.

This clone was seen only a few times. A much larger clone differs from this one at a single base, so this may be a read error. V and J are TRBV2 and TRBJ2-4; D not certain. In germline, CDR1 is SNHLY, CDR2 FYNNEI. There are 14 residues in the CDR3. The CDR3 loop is CASKAEVGKNVQYF. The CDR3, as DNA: TGTGCCAGCAAGGCTGAGGTGGGCAAAAACGTTCAGTACTTC.

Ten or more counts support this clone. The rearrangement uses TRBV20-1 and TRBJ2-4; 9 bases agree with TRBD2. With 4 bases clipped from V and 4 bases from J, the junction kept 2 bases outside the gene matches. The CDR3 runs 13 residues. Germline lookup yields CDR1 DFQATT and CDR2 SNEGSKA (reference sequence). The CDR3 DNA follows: TGCAGTGCTATTAGCGGGAGAAAAAACATTCAGTACTTC. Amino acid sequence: CSAISGRKNIQYF.

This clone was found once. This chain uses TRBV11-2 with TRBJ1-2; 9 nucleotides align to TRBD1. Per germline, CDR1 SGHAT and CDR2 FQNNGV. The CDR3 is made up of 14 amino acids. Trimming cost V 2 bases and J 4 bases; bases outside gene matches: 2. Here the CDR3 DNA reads TGTGCCAGCAGCTTAACAGGGGGCTTCTATGGCTACACCTTC. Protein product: CASSLTGGFYGYTF.

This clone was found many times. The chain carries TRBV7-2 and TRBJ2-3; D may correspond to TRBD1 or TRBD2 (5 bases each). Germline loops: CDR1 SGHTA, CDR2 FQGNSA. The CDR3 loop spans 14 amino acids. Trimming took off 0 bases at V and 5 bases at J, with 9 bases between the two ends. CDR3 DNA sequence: TGTGCCAGCAGCTTAGCCCCAGGGAGAGATACGCAGTATTTT. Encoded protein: CASSLAPGRDTQYF.

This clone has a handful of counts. The CDR3 spells CASSLGSSKPQHF. The DNA of the CDR3 is TGTGCCAGCAGTTTAGGCAGCTCTAAGCCCCAGCATTTT. The chain joins TRBV12-3 or TRBV12-4 to TRBJ1-5; D is ambiguous. V was cut by 1 base and J by 8 bases, with 9 bases left in between. This CDR3 region has 13 residues.

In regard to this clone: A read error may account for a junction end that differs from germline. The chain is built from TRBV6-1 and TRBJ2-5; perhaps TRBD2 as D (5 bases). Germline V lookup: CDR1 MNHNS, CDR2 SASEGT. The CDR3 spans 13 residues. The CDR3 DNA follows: TGTACCAGCAAGAGGAGCGGACAAGAGACCCAGTACTTC. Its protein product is CTSKRSGQETQYF.

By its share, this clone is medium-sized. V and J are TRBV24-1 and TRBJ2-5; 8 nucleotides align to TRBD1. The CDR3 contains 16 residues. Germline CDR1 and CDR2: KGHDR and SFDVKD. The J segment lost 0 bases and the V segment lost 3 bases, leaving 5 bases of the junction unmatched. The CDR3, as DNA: TGTGCCACCAGTGATCCCCCGGGACAGGACCAAGAGACCCAGTACTTC. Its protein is CATSDPPGQDQETQYF.

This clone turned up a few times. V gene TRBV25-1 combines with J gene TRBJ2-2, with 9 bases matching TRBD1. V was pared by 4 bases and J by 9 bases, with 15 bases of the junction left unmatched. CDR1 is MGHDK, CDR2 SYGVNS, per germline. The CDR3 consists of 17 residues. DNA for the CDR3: TGTGCCAGCAGTGTACCAGCTATCGGGACAGGGACCTGGGAGCTGTTTTTT. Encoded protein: CASSVPAIGTGTWELFF.

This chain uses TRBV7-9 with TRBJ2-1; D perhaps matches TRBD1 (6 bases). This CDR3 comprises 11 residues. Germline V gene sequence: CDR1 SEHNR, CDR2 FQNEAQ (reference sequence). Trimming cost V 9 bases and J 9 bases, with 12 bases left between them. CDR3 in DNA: TGTGCCAGTATCACAGGGATTGAGCAGTTCTTC. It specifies CASITGIEQFF.

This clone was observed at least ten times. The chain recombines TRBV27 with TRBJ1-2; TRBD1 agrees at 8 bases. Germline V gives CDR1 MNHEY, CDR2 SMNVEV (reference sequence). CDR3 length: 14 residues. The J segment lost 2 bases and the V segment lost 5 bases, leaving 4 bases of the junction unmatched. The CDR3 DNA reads TGTGCCAGCAGTGCCGGGACAGGAAACTATGGCTACACCTTC. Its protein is CASSAGTGNYGYTF.

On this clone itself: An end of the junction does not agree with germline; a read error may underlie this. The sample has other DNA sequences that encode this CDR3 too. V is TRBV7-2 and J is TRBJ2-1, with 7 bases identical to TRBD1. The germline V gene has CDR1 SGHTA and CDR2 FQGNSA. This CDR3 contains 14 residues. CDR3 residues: CASSLAGGHNERFF. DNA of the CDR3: TGTGCCAGTAGCTTAGCAGGGGGTCACAATGAGCGGTTCTTC.

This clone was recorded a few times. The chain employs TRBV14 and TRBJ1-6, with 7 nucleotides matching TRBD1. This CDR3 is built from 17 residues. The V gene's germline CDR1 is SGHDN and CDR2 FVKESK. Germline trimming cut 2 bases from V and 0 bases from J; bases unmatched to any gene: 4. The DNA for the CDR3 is TGTGCCAGCAGCCAACTGACAGGGAGCTCCTATAATTCACCCCTCCACTTT. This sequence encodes CASSQLTGSSYNSPLHF.